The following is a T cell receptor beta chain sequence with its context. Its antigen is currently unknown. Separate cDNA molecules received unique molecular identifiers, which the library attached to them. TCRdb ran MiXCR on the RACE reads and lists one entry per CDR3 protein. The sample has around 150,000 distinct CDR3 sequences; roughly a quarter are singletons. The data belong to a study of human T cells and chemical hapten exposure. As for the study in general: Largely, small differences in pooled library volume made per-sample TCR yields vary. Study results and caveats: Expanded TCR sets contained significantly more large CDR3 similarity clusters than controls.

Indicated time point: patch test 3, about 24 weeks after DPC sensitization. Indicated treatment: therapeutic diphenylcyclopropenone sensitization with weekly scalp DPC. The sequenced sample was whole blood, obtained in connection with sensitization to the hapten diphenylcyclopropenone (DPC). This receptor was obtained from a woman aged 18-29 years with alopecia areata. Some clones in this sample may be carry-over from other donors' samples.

The CDR3 nucleotides are TGCAGCGCCCTGGGGTCAGGTAAAGATACGCAGTATTTT. Translated, it gives CSALGSGKDTQYF. The chain couples TRBV29-1 to TRBJ2-3; D ambiguous. CDR3 length: 13 amino acids. V dropped 7 bases and J dropped 5 bases, with 16 bases sitting between them. Germline V gene data show CDR1 as SQVTM and CDR2 as ANQGSEA.